This TCR beta chain originates from a study of T cell changes during pregnancy in multiple sclerosis. The CDR3 length is 12 residues. Germline CDR1 reads MNHEY; CDR2 reads SMNVEV (reference sequence). The ends were cut back, 7 bases at V and 8 bases at J, with 14 bases in the middle. Assay: immunoSEQ multiplex PCR; the TCRdb copy retains only in-frame clones and omits some. In the table there are around 24,000 clones, roughly nine tenths of which are singletons. The receptor's source is a female donor in good health, enrolled as a control in a pregnancy study. The chain has TRBV27 and TRBJ1-1; D perhaps matches TRBD1 (5 bases). The sequences come from CD8+ T cells from peripheral blood mononuclear cells, collected in the first trimester of pregnancy. The CDR3: CASIPWGGEAFF. DNA of the CDR3: TGTGCCAGCATCCCCTGGGGCGGAGAAGCTTTCTTT.